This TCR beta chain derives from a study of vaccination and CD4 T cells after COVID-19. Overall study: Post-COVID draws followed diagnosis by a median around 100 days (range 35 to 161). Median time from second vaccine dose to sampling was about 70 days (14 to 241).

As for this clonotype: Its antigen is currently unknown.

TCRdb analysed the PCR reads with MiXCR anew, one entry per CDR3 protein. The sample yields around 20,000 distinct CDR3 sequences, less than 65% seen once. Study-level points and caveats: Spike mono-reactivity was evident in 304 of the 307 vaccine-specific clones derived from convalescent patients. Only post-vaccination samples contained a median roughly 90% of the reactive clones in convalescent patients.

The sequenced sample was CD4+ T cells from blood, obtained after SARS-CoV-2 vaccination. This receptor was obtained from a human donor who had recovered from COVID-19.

This CDR3 is CASSQDRGRVDTEAFF. CDR3 in DNA: TGTGCCAGCAGCCAAGATCGGGGCAGGGTAGATACTGAAGCTTTCTTT. The chain joins TRBV4-2 to TRBJ1-1; a possible D gene is TRBD1 (5 bases). CDR3 length equals 16 residues. Trimming stripped 0 bases from V and 5 bases from J, with 16 bases between. The germline CDR1 and CDR2 sequences are LGHNA and YNFKEQ.